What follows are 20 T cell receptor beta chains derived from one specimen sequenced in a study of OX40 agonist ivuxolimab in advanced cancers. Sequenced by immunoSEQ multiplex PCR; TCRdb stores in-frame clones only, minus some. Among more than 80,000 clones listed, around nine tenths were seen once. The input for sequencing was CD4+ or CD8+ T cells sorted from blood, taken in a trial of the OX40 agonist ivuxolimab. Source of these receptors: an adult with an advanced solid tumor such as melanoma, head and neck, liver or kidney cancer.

The CDR3 reads CASSPPGETQYF. CDR3 DNA sequence: TGTGCCAGCTCACCGCCCGGGGAGACCCAGTACTTC. This chain uses TRBV18 with TRBJ2-5; D remains ambiguous. V lost 3 bases to trimming and J lost 5 bases, with 7 bases between them. Germline CDR1 and CDR2: KGHSH and LQKENI. This CDR3 is 12 amino acids long.

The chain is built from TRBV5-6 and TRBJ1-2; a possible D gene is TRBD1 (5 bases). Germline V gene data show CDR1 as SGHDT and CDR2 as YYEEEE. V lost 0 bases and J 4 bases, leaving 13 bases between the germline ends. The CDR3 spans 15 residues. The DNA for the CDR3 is TGTGCCAGCAGCTTGGAACCCGGGGGGGGCTATGGCTACACCTTC. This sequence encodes CASSLEPGGGYGYTF.

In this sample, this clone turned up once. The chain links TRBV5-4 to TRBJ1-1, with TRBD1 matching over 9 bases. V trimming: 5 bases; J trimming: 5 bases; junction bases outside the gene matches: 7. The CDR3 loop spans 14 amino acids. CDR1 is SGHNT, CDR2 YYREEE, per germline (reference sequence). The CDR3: CASSPGTGITEAFF. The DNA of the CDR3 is TGTGCCAGCAGTCCCGGGACAGGGATAACTGAAGCTTTCTTT.

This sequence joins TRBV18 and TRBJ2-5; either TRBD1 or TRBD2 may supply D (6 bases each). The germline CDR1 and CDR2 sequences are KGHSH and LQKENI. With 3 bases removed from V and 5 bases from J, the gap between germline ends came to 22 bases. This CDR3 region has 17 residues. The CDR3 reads CASSPQLSWGAKETQYF. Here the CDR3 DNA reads TGTGCCAGCTCACCGCAATTGAGTTGGGGGGCGAAGGAGACCCAGTACTTC.

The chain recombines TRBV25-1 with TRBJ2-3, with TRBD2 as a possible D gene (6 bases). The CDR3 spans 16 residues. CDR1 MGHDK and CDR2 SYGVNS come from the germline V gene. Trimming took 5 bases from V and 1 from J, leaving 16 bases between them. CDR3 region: CASSSDRPSGTDTQYF. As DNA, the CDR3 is TGTGCCAGCAGTTCAGACCGACCTAGCGGCACAGATACGCAGTATTTT.

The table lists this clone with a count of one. CDR3: CSVADRVIYNEQFF. In DNA form, the CDR3 reads TGCAGCGTTGCGGACAGGGTGATCTACAATGAGCAGTTCTTC. This rearrangement joins TRBV29-1 to TRBJ2-1, with 8 bases aligning to TRBD1. CDR3 size: 14 residues. Trimming removed 4 bases from V and 3 bases from J; junction bases left unmatched: 5. The germline V gene encodes CDR1 SQVTM and CDR2 ANQGSEA.

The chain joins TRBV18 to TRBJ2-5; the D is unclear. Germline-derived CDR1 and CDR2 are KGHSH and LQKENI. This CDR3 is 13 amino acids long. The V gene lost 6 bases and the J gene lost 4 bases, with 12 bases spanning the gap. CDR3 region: CASSRGQGETQYF. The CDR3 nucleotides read TGTGCCAGCTCCCGAGGCCAAGGAGAGACCCAGTACTTC.

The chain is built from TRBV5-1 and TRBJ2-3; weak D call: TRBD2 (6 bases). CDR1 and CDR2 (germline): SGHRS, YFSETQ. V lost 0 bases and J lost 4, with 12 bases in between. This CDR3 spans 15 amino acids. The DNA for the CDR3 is TGCGCCAGCAGCTTGGAGGCGGGAACATCAGATACGCAGTATTTT. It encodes CASSLEAGTSDTQYF.

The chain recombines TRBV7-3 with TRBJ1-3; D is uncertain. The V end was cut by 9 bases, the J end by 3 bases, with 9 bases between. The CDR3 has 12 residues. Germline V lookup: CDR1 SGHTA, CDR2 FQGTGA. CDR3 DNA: TGTGCCAGTTCCCCTGGTGGAAACACCATATATTTT. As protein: CASSPGGNTIYF.

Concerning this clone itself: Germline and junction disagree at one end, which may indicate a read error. CDR3 bases: TGTGCTAGCAGCTCCGGCGGTGTCGTAGCCCAAGAGACCCAGTACTTC. It translates to CASSSGGVVAQETQYF. The chain recombines TRBV7-7 with TRBJ2-5; unclear D gene. The CDR3 is 16 residues long. CDR1 SSHAT and CDR2 FNYEAQ come from the germline V gene (reference sequence).

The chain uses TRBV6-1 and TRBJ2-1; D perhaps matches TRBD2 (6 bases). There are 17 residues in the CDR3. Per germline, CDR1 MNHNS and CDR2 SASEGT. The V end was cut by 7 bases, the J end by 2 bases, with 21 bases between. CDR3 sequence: CASTDRAGFQAYNEQFF. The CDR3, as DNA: TGTGCCAGCACTGACCGGGCGGGATTCCAAGCCTACAATGAGCAGTTCTTC.

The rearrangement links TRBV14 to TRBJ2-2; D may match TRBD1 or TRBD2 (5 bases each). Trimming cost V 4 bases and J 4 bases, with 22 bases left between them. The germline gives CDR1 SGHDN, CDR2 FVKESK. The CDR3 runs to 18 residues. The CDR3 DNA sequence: TGTGCCAGCAGCCCTTCGAGGGGCGCCGCATCCTCCACCGGGGAGCTGTTTTTT. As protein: CASSPSRGAASSTGELFF. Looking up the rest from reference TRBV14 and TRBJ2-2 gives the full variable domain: EAGVTQFPSHSVIEKGQTVTLRCDPISGHDNLYWYRRVMGKEIKFLLHFVKESKQDESGMPNNRFLAERTGGTYSTLKVQPAELEDSGVYFCASSPSRGAASSTGELFFGEGSRLTVL.

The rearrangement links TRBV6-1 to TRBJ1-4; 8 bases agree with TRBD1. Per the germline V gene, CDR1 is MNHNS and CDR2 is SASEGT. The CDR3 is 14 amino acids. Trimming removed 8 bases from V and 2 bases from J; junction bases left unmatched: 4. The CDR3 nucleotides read TGTGCCAGCCTACAGGGGGTGACTAATGAAAAACTGTTTTTT. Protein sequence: CASLQGVTNEKLFF.

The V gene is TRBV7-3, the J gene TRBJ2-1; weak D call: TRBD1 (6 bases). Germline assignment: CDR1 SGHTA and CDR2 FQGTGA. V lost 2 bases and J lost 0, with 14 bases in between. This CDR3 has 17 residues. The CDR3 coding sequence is TGTGCCAGCAGCTTACACCCGGGACAAAGCTCCTACAATGAGCAGTTCTTC. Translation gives CASSLHPGQSSYNEQFF. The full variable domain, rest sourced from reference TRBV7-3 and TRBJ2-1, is GAGVSQTPSNKVTEKGKYVELRCDPISGHTALYWYRQSLGQGPEFLIYFQGTGAADDSGLPNDRFFAVRPEGSVSTLKIQRTERGDSAVYLCASSLHPGQSSYNEQFFGPGTRLTVL.

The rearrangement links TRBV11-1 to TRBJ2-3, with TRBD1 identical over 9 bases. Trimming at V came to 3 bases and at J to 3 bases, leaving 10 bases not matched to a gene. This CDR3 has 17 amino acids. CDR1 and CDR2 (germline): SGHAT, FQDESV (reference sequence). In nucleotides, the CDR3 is TGTGCCAGCAGCTTTAACCCCGGGACAGGGTTTACAGATACGCAGTATTTT. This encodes CASSFNPGTGFTDTQYF.

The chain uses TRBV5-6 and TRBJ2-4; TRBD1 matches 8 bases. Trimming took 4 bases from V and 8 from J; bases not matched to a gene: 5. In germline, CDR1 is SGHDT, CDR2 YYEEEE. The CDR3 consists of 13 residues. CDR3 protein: CASSQDRADIQYF. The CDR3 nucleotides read TGTGCCAGCAGCCAGGACAGGGCGGACATTCAGTACTTC. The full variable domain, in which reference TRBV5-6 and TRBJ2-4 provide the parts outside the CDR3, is DAGVTQSPTHLIKTRGQQVTLRCSPKSGHDTVSWYQQALGQGPQFIFQYYEEEERQRGNFPDRFSGHQFPNYSSELNVNALLLGDSALYLCASSQDRADIQYFGAGTRLSVL.

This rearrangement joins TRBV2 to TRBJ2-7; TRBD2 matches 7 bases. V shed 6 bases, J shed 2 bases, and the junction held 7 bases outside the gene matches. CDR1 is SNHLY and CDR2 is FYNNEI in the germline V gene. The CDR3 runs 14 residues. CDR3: CASRAGTNTYEQYF. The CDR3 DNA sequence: TGTGCCAGCAGGGCCGGGACTAACACCTACGAGCAGTACTTC. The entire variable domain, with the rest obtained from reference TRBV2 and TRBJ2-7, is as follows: EPEVTQTPSHQVTQMGQEVILRCVPISNHLYFYWYRQILGQKVEFLVSFYNNEISEKSEIFDDQFSVERPDGSNFTLKIRSTKLEDSAMYFCASRAGTNTYEQYFGPGTRLTVT.

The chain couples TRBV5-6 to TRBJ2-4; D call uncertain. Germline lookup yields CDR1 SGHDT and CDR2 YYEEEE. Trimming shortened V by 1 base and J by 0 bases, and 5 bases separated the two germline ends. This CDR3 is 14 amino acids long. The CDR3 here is CASSLTLAKNIQYF. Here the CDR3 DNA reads TGTGCCAGCAGCTTGACGTTAGCCAAAAACATTCAGTACTTC.

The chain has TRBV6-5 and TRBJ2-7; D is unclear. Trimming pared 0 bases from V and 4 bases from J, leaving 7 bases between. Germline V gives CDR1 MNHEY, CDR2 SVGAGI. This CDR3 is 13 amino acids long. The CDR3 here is CASSYSRGYEQYF. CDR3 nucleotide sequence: TGTGCCAGCAGTTACTCACGTGGTTACGAGCAGTACTTC.

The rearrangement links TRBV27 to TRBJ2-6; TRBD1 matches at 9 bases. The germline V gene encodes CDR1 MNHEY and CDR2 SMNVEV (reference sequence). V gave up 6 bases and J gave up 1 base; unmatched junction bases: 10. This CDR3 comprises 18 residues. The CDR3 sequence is CASRRGPGTGSGANVLTF. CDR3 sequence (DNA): TGTGCCAGCAGACGGGGTCCCGGGACAGGGTCTGGGGCCAACGTCCTGACTTTC. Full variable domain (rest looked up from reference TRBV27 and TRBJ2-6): EAQVTQNPRYLITVTGKKLTVTCSQNMNHEYMSWYRQDPGLGLRQIYYSMNVEVTDKGDVPEGYKVSRKEKRNFPLILESPSPNQTSLYFCASRRGPGTGSGANVLTFGAGSRLTVL.